Described below is a single TCR beta chain sequence and its context. Its target is unknown. CDR3 length: 12 residues. The V gene end was trimmed by 5 bases and the J gene end by 5 bases; junction bases not matched to a gene: 1. Germline V CDR1 and CDR2: SNHLY, FYNNEI. Libraries were prepared by immunoSEQ multiplex PCR; TCRdb keeps only in-frame clonotypes and omits some of them. The data contain some 47,000 clones, roughly 83% of them singletons. The data were taken from a study of early stage breast cancer tumors. Study in general: Average read coverage per sample was roughly 9.7-fold. The study's findings and limits: Chain pairing and CD4, CD8 or FOXP3 expression were not captured. Tumors had approximately 2.5-fold higher T cell density and higher clonality than adjacent normal breast tissue. Tumor and normal breast were distinguished via blood comparison in most of the 16 patients.

The sample was blood. The V and J genes are TRBV2 and TRBJ2-3; 7 nucleotides align to TRBD1. This TCR was recovered from a person aged 45 to 59 with breast cancer. CDR3 bases: TGTGCCAGCAGTACAGGGGTAGATACGCAGTATTTT. Its protein is CASSTGVDTQYF.